The 25 T cell receptor beta chains listed next were all sequenced from one sample in a study of T cells after yellow fever vaccination (dated by TCRdb to between 2017 and 2020). The treatment or condition tag for this specimen amounts to: live attenuated yellow fever vaccine strain. Library preparation used 5' RACE. Sequencing instrument: Illumina NovaSeq 6000. TCRdb took the public reads, trimmed them with fastp at Q25, ran MiXCR for clone calling and kept in-frame beta chains. Entries are consolidated by CDR3 protein sequence, retaining the most common genes and DNA. This sample gives 250,000 to 400,000 distinct CDR3 sequences in total; approximately 4% of them show up just once. The top ten clonotypes cover 15% to 20% of the sample. Specimen: PBMCs, collected 15 days after the yellow fever booster vaccination. These TCRs come from a man aged 18 to 29 who received the YFV17D yellow fever vaccine.

In this sample, this clonotype turned up many times. The CDR3: CASSYTGGGYGYTF. The CDR3 DNA follows: TGTGCCAGCAGTTACACAGGGGGCGGGTATGGCTACACCTTC. The gene calls are TRBV6-6 and TRBJ1-2, with 9 bases aligning to TRBD1. With 2 bases clipped from V and 5 bases from J, the junction kept 3 bases outside the gene matches. The CDR3 is 14 residues long. Germline lookup yields CDR1 MNHNY and CDR2 SVGAGI (reference sequence).

This clonotype showed up many times. The chain uses TRBV11-2 and TRBJ1-1, with D perhaps matching TRBD1 (6 bases). Germline values: CDR1 SGHAT, CDR2 FQNNGV. The CDR3 is 13 residues long. The V end lost 5 bases, the J end lost 12 bases, and 19 bases lay between the germline ends. Here the CDR3 DNA reads TGTGCCAGCAGCCAAGGGGGGGCGTTGGCAACTTTCTTT. Translated: CASSQGGALATFF.

V is TRBV5-1 and J is TRBJ1-4; no clear D gene. Trimming cost V 2 bases and J 4 bases, with 9 bases left between them. CDR1 SGHRS and CDR2 YFSETQ come from the germline V gene. The CDR3 totals 14 residues. DNA for the CDR3: TGCGCCAGCAGCTTCCGACGTGGTAATGAAAAACTGTTTTTT. Amino acids: CASSFRRGNEKLFF.

The table lists this clonotype with many counts. Germline is not matched at one junction end, which may reflect a read error. This sequence joins TRBV5-5 and TRBJ2-2; D gene ambiguous. The CDR3 is made up of 15 amino acids. CDR1 and CDR2 (germline): SGHKS, YYEKEE (reference sequence). In nucleotides, the CDR3 is TGTGCCAGCAGCTTGTACAGTATGAACCCCGGGGAGCTGTTTTTT. Translating gives CASSLYSMNPGELFF.

This clonotype was observed a handful of times. This chain joins TRBV4-3 and TRBJ2-2; D is uncertain. This CDR3 has 15 residues. Germline V gene sequence: CDR1 LGHNA, CDR2 YSLEER. Deletions cut 0 bases from V and 2 bases from J, with 7 bases between. CDR3 coding DNA: TGCGCCAGCAGCCAAGAAGGAGTAAACACCGGGGAGCTGTTTTTT. The encoded protein is CASSQEGVNTGELFF.

This clonotype occurred many times. The chain employs TRBV28 and TRBJ1-5, with D possibly TRBD1 on 5 matching bases. There are 14 residues in the CDR3. Trimming pared 7 bases from V and 0 bases from J, leaving 10 bases between. Germline CDR1 reads MDHEN; CDR2 reads SYDVKM. DNA for the CDR3: TGTGCCAGCAACCCCGACAGTAGCAATCAGCCCCAGCATTTT. Encoded protein: CASNPDSSNQPQHF.

The rearrangement joins TRBV30 to TRBJ1-6; D unresolved. Germline-derived CDR1 and CDR2 are GTSNPN and SVGIG (reference sequence). CDR3 length equals 13 residues. Deletions cut 1 base from V and 7 bases from J, with 8 bases between. CDR3 loop: CAWSGAGNSPLHF. The CDR3 DNA reads as TGTGCCTGGAGTGGGGCGGGGAATTCACCCCTCCACTTT. Combining the CDR3 with reference TRBV30 and TRBJ1-6 gives the whole variable domain SQTIHQWPATLVQPVGSPLSLECTVEGTSNPNLYWYRQAAGRGLQLLFYSVGIGQISSEVPQNLSASRPQDRQFILSSKKLLLSDSGFYLCAWSGAGNSPLHFGNGTRLTVT.

The sample holds many counts of this clonotype. The chain carries TRBV12-3 or TRBV12-4 and TRBJ2-1; either TRBD1 or TRBD2 may supply D (5 bases each). The CDR3 totals 13 residues. The V and J ends lost 6 bases and 11 bases respectively, with 17 bases between them. CDR3 DNA sequence: TGTGCCAGCAGCCCCGGGACGCCCCAAAAGCAGTTCTTC. It is translated as CASSPGTPQKQFF.

In its sample, this clonotype was seen many times. The chain combines TRBV21-1 with TRBJ1-6; the D segment call TRBD1 is taken from the table without a DNA check. TRBV21-1 is described as a pseudogene. This CDR3 region has 16 residues. This chain's CDR3 is CASSKVIGQVDSPLHF. The CDR3 nucleotides are TGTGCCAGCAGCAAAGTGATTGGACAGGTGGATTCACCCCTCCACTTT.

This clonotype was recorded at least ten times. The genes are TRBV7-9 and TRBJ2-5, with a weak D call TRBD2 (7 bases). Germline values: CDR1 SEHNR, CDR2 FQNEAQ (reference sequence). The CDR3 totals 15 residues. V was cut by 6 bases and J by 1 base, with 15 bases left in between. This CDR3 reads CASSDGGGLQETQYF. The CDR3 bases are TGTGCCAGCAGTGATGGCGGGGGCCTCCAAGAGACCCAGTACTTC. Based on the CDR3 plus reference TRBV7-9 and TRBJ2-5, the full variable domain is DTGVSQNPRHKITKRGQNVTFRCDPISEHNRLYWYRQTLGQGPEFLTYFQNEAQLEKSRLLSDRFSAERPKGSFSTLEIQRTEQGDSAMYLCASSDGGGLQETQYFGPGTRLLVL.

This clonotype turned up a few times. V is TRBV19 and J is TRBJ1-5; 7 bases align to TRBD1. CDR1 is LNHDA, CDR2 SQIVND, per germline (reference sequence). Trimming took 6 bases from V and 2 from J; bases not matched to a gene: 7. This CDR3 region has 15 residues. CDR3 in DNA: TGTGCCAGTAGAGCTGACAGGGACGGCAATCAGCCCCAGCATTTT. It encodes CASRADRDGNQPQHF.

The chain is built from TRBV5-6 and TRBJ2-2; TRBD1 or TRBD2 may be the D gene (5 bases each). V was clipped by 4 bases and J by 3 bases, with 13 bases between them. The germline V gene has CDR1 SGHDT and CDR2 YYEEEE. This CDR3 spans 15 amino acids. This CDR3 reads CASSDRGEYTGELFF. The CDR3, as DNA: TGTGCCAGCAGCGATAGGGGAGAGTACACCGGGGAGCTGTTTTTT.

This clonotype has more than one count but fewer than ten. The chain recombines TRBV19 with TRBJ2-3; the match to TRBD1 covers 8 bases. Trimming took 10 bases from V and 2 from J; bases not matched to a gene: 5. The germline V gene encodes CDR1 LNHDA and CDR2 SQIVND (reference sequence). The CDR3 runs to 13 residues. The CDR3, as DNA: TGTGCCACCTCGGGACAGGACACAGATACGCAGTATTTT. Its protein product is CATSGQDTDTQYF.

This chain joins TRBV7-6 and TRBJ2-2; D is uncertain. CDR1 and CDR2 from the germline V gene are SGHVS and FNYEAQ. The CDR3 covers 15 residues. The V end was cut by 0 bases, the J end by 2 bases, with 7 bases between. This chain's CDR3 is CASSLASGNTGELFF. The CDR3 DNA reads as TGTGCCAGCAGCTTAGCGTCGGGTAACACCGGGGAGCTGTTTTTT. Variable domain in full (rest from reference TRBV7-6 and TRBJ2-2): GAGVSQSPRYKVTKRGQDVALRCDPISGHVSLYWYRQALGQGPEFLTYFNYEAQQDKSGLPNDRFSAERPEGSISTLTIQRTEQRDSAMYRCASSLASGNTGELFFGEGSRLTVL.

The J gene is TRBJ2-1, the V gene TRBV24-1; D is possibly TRBD1 or TRBD2 (5 bases each). Germline V CDR1 and CDR2: KGHDR, SFDVKD. V dropped 3 bases and J dropped 11 bases, with 13 bases sitting between them. The CDR3 has 13 amino acids. In DNA, the CDR3 is TGTGCCACCAGTGATCCACTCCGGGACCAGCAGTTCTTC. Translated: CATSDPLRDQQFF.

Many counts were recorded for this clonotype. The chain recombines TRBV7-8 with TRBJ2-2; no clear D. The CDR3 is 15 amino acids. V was pared by 5 bases and J by 1 base, with 11 bases between. CDR1 is SGHVS, CDR2 FQNEAQ, per germline. The CDR3 DNA is TGTGCCAGCAGCCCTAGAAGACAGAACACCGGGGAGCTGTTTTTT. It specifies CASSPRRQNTGELFF.

This clonotype was detected ten times or more. V is TRBV3-1 and J is TRBJ2-7; no clear D. CDR1 and CDR2 from the germline V gene are LGHDT and YNNKEL (reference sequence). V was pared by 1 base and J by 2 bases, with 12 bases between. The CDR3 has 15 amino acids. CDR3 protein: CASSQGGLNPYEQYV. CDR3 nucleotide sequence: TGTGCCAGCAGCCAAGGGGGATTAAACCCCTACGAGCAGTACGTC.

This clonotype was found a few times. The CDR3 sequence is CASSAYRSAYEQYV. The CDR3 bases are TGTGCCAGCAGTGCATACAGGAGTGCCTACGAGCAGTACGTC. The chain joins TRBV25-1 to TRBJ2-7; perhaps TRBD1 as D (5 bases). Trimming took 4 bases from V and 2 from J, leaving 12 bases between them. CDR3 length equals 14 residues. Germline CDR1 and CDR2: MGHDK and SYGVNS.

At least ten counts were recorded for this clonotype. The rearrangement links TRBV5-1 to TRBJ1-1, with 7 positions matching TRBD1. CDR1 is SGHRS and CDR2 is YFSETQ in the germline V gene. There are 16 residues in the CDR3. The ends lost 4 bases at V and 6 bases at J; junction bases unmatched: 15. As DNA, the CDR3 is TGCGCCAGCAGCCCCACGCAGAGACAGGGCGACGCTGAAGCTTTCTTT. Translating it yields CASSPTQRQGDAEAFF.

The chain employs TRBV7-2 and TRBJ2-3; D gene uncertain. Germline CDR1 SGHTA, CDR2 FQGNSA. This CDR3 contains 16 residues. Deletions cut 5 bases from V and 1 base from J, with 16 bases between. CDR3 in amino acids: CASSQTRLSGTDTQYF. CDR3 DNA: TGTGCCAGCAGCCAGACCAGGCTGTCAGGCACAGATACGCAGTATTTT.

This clonotype has only a few counts. The V and J genes are TRBV11-2 and TRBJ1-6; D unclear. CDR3 length equals 18 residues. Trimming took off 5 bases at V and 13 bases at J, with 30 bases between the two ends. CDR1 and CDR2 (germline): SGHAT, FQNNGV. The DNA of the CDR3 is TGTGCCAGCAGCCCCCGGAAAACGACAAGGAGCCTAATGGGGCCCCTCCACTTT. This encodes CASSPRKTTRSLMGPLHF.

In this sample, this clonotype turned up many times. As DNA, the CDR3 is TGTGCCAGCAGCAGCGACAGGGCACGACCGCCGGAGCAGTTCTTC. Protein: CASSSDRARPPEQFF. The rearrangement uses TRBV7-9 and TRBJ2-1; 7 bases fit TRBD1. CDR1 SEHNR and CDR2 FQNEAQ come from the germline V gene (reference sequence). The CDR3 has 15 residues. After removal of 5 bases from V and 10 bases from J, the junction contained 14 bases not matched to a gene.

This clonotype was observed at least ten times. V is TRBV4-2 and J is TRBJ2-5; D uncertain. The CDR3 extends over 14 amino acids. Trimming cost V 0 bases and J 5 bases, with 10 bases left between them. The germline V gene has CDR1 LGHNA and CDR2 YNFKEQ. In DNA, the CDR3 is TGTGCCAGCAGCCAAGATGGGCGTCCTGAGACCCAGTACTTC. It yields the protein CASSQDGRPETQYF.

This clonotype was detected a few times. The CDR3 DNA follows: TGCAGTGCTGCTCCCATAACAGGGATTTACAATCAGCCCCAGCATTTT. Translating gives CSAAPITGIYNQPQHF. The chain combines TRBV20-1 with TRBJ1-5, with a tentative D call TRBD1 (6 bases). In germline, CDR1 is DFQATT, CDR2 SNEGSKA (reference sequence). V lost 5 bases, J lost 3 bases, and 20 bases lay in between. This CDR3 has 16 amino acids.

The sample holds many counts of this clonotype. The chain has TRBV6-2 or TRBV6-3 and TRBJ1-1; 7 positions match TRBD1. This CDR3 has 13 amino acids. Germline V gives CDR1 MNHEY, CDR2 SVGEGT. Unmatched junction bases numbered 7, after V lost 8 bases and J lost 4 bases. CDR3 loop: CASALQGLTEAFF. The CDR3 DNA reads as TGTGCCAGCGCTTTACAGGGGCTCACTGAAGCTTTCTTT.